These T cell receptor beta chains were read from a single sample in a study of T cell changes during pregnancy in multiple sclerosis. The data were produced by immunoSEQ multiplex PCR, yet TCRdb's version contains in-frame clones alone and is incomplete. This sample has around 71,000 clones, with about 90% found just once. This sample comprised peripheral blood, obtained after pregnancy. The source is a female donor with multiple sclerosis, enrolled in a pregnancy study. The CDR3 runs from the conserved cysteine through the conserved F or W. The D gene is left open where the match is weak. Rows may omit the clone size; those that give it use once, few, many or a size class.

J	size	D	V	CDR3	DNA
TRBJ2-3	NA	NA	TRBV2	CASLAVSSTDTQYF	TGTGCCAGCCTGGCAGTTTCTAGCACAGATACGCAGTATTTT
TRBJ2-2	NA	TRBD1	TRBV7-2	CASSLGQGTGELFF	TGTGCCAGCAGCTTAGGACAGGGGACCGGGGAGCTGTTTTTT
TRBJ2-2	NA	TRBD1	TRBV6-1	CAINHRGKTGELFF	TGTGCCATCAACCACAGGGGAAAGACCGGGGAGCTGTTTTTT
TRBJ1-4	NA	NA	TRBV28	CASSLIGGILFF	TGTGCCAGCAGTTTGATAGGCGGGATCCTGTTTTTT
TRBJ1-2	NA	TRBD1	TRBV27	CASSHGQGDNYGYTF	TGTGCCAGCAGTCACGGACAGGGGGATAACTATGGCTACACCTTC
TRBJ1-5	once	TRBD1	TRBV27	CASSPGTGGQPQHF	TGTGCCAGCAGTCCTGGGACAGGGGGACAGCCCCAGCATTTT
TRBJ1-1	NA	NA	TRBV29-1	CSVRQNTEAFF	TGCAGCGTTCGACAGAACACTGAAGCTTTCTTT
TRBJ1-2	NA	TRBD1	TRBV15	CATVPGGTYGYTF	TGTGCCACCGTTCCAGGGGGGACCTATGGCTACACCTTC
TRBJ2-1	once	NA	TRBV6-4	CASSDLQGNEQFF	TGTGCCAGCAGTGACTTACAGGGTAATGAGCAGTTCTTC
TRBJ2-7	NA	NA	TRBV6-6	CASRSAGVTAYEQYF	TGTGCCAGCAGATCAGCAGGGGTCACCGCCTACGAGCAGTACTTC
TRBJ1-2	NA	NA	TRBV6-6	CASSSLLVRDGYTF	TGTGCCAGCAGTTCCTTACTCGTCAGGGATGGCTACACCTTC
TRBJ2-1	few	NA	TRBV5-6	CASNWRDGRNEQFF	TGTGCCAGCAACTGGAGGGACGGGCGGAATGAGCAGTTCTTC
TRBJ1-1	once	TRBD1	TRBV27	CASSSWTGVTEAFF	TGTGCCAGCAGTTCGTGGACAGGGGTTACTGAAGCTTTCTTT
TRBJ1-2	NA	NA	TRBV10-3	CAISDGGVKNYGYTF	TGTGCCATCAGTGATGGAGGGGTCAAAAACTATGGCTACACCTTC
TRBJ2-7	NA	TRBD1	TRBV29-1	CSGAKTGISYEQYF	TGCAGCGGAGCAAAGACAGGGATCTCCTACGAGCAGTACTTC
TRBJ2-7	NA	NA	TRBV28	CASSLGIRPGTGSPYEQYF	TGTGCCAGCAGTTTAGGAATTCGACCCGGGACTGGCAGTCCCTACGAGCAGTACTTC
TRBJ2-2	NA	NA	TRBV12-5	CASGDSNTGELFF	TGTGCTAGTGGGGACAGCAACACCGGGGAGCTGTTTTTT
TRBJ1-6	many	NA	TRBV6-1	CASSDAGDYSPLHF	TGTGCCAGCAGCGACGCCGGGGATTATTCACCCCTCCACTTT
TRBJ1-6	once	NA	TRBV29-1	CSVEVGGGIGGNSPLHF	TGCAGCGTTGAAGTGGGTGGGGGGATTGGAGGTAATTCACCCCTCCACTTT
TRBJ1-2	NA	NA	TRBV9	CASSVGGPGYTF	TGTGCCAGCAGCGTAGGGGGGCCTGGCTACACCTTC
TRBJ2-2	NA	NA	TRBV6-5	CASSYRTGELFF	TGTGCCAGCAGTTACCGCACCGGGGAGCTGTTTTTT
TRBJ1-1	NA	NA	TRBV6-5	CASSRGLGNTEAFF	TGTGCCAGCAGTAGGGGTCTCGGGAACACTGAAGCTTTCTTT
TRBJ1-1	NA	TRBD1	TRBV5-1	CASSSPSQGKNTEAFF	TGCGCCAGCAGCTCGCCCTCACAGGGGAAGAACACTGAAGCTTTCTTT
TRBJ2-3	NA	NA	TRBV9	CASSTSGTRTDTQYF	TGTGCCAGCAGCACCTCCGGGACAAGAACAGATACGCAGTATTTT
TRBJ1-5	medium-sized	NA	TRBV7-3	CASSTGPNQPQHF	TGTGCCAGCAGCACAGGGCCCAATCAGCCCCAGCATTTT
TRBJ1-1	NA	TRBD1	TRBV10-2	CASSVGRTGHTEAFF	TGCGCCAGCAGCGTCGGGCGGACAGGGCACACTGAAGCTTTCTTT
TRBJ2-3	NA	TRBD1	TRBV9	CASSVNPGGSDTQYF	TGTGCCAGCAGCGTAAACCCAGGGGGTTCAGATACGCAGTATTTT
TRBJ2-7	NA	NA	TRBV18	CASSSQAGAREQYF	TGTGCCAGCTCATCCCAGGCGGGGGCTCGGGAGCAGTACTTC
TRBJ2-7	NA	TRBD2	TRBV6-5	CASSPGTSGMYEQYF	TGTGCCAGCAGCCCCGGGACTAGCGGGATGTACGAGCAGTACTTC
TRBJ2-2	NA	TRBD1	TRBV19	CASRPGQQTGELFF	TGTGCCAGTAGGCCGGGACAGCAAACCGGGGAGCTGTTTTTT
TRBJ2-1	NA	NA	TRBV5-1	CASSPTPSSYNEQFF	TGCGCCAGCAGCCCGACTCCGAGCTCCTACAATGAGCAGTTCTTC
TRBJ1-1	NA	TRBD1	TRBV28	CASSPGQGVSEAFF	TGTGCCAGCAGTCCCGGACAGGGGGTATCTGAAGCTTTCTTT
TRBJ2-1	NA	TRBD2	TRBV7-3	CASSTGLAGWRNEQFF	TGTGCCAGCAGCACAGGCCTAGCGGGATGGAGGAATGAGCAGTTCTTC
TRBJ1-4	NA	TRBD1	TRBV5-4	CASSLDSQGVGSNEKLFF	TGTGCCAGCAGCTTGGACAGCCAGGGGGTGGGAAGTAATGAAAAACTGTTTTTT
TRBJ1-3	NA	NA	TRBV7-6	CASSLDTSGNTIYF	TGTGCCAGCAGCTTGGACACCTCTGGAAACACCATATATTTT
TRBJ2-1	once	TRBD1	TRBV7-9	CASSRGTGGFDEQFF	TGTGCCAGCAGCAGAGGGACAGGGGGCTTCGATGAGCAGTTCTTC
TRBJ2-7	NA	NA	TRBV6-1	CASSEAGGLQYF	TGTGCCAGCAGTGAAGCGGGGGGGCTGCAGTACTTC
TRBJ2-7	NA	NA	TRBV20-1	CSASHRAEQYF	TGCAGTGCTAGCCATCGCGCCGAGCAGTACTTC
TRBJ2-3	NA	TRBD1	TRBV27	CASMRDRGGADTQYF	TGTGCCAGCATGAGGGACAGGGGAGGCGCAGATACGCAGTATTTT
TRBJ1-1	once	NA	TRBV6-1	CASRSGTGGDTEAFF	TGTGCCAGCCGTAGTGGAACCGGAGGGGACACTGAAGCTTTCTTT
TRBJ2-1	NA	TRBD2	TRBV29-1	CSLSVASGDDAPNEQFF	TGCAGCCTCAGCGTGGCTAGCGGGGACGATGCTCCCAATGAGCAGTTCTTC
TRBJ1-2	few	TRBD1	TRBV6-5	CASRGDRESNYGYTF	TGTGCCAGCAGGGGAGACAGGGAGTCAAACTATGGCTACACCTTC
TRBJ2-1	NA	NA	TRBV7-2	CASSYYEQFF	TGTGCCAGCAGCTACTATGAGCAGTTCTTC
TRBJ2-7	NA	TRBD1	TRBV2	CASSATGTGGYEQYF	TGTGCCAGCAGTGCAACCGGGACAGGTGGCTACGAGCAGTACTTC
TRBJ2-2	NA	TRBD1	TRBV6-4	CASRPQGAGNTGELFF	TGTGCCAGCAGACCTCAGGGGGCAGGAAACACCGGGGAGCTGTTTTTT
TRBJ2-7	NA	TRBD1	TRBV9	CASSARTGSSYEQYF	TGTGCCAGCAGCGCCAGGACAGGGAGCTCCTACGAGCAGTACTTC
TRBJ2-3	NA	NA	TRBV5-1	CASSPQGGTDTQYF	TGCGCCAGCAGCCCCCAGGGTGGTACAGATACGCAGTATTTT
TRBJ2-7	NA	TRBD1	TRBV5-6	CASSPDRGHEQYF	TGTGCCAGCAGCCCTGACAGGGGCCACGAGCAGTACTTC
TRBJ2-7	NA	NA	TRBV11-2	CASSLEPGVSYEQYF	TGTGCCAGCAGCTTAGAGCCCGGAGTCTCCTACGAGCAGTACTTC
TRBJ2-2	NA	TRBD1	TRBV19	CASRSGTANTGELFF	TGTGCCAGTAGATCCGGGACAGCGAACACCGGGGAGCTGTTTTTT
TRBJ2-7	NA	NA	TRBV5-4	CASSPNSAGQSSNEQYF	TGTGCCAGCAGCCCAAACAGCGCAGGACAGAGTTCCAACGAGCAGTACTTC
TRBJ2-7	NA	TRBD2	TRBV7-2	CASSLSLAGVGQYF	TGTGCCAGCAGCTTATCGTTAGCGGGAGTAGGCCAGTACTTC
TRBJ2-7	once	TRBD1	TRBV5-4	CASSLAVDRGLSSYEQYF	TGTGCCAGCAGCTTGGCCGTGGACAGGGGGCTGAGCTCCTACGAGCAGTACTTC
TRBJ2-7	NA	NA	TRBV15	CATSRVRSSGTYEQYF	TGTGCCACCAGCAGAGTTAGGAGTAGCGGTACCTACGAGCAGTACTTC
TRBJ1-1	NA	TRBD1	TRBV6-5	CASSYSLQGRTEAFF	TGTGCCAGCAGTTACTCGCTACAGGGGAGGACTGAAGCTTTCTTT
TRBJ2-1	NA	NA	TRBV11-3	CASSLVAKTYDEQFF	TGTGCCAGCAGCTTAGTAGCGAAAACATACGATGAGCAGTTCTTC
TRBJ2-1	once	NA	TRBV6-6	CASSYRLSEQFF	TGTGCCAGCAGTTATCGCCTATCCGAGCAGTTCTTC